The T cell receptor beta chain described here comes from a study of T cell responses to AZD1222 COVID-19 vaccine. To note about this clone: The antigen is undetermined.

Libraries were prepared by immunoSEQ multiplex PCR; TCRdb keeps only in-frame clonotypes and omits some of them. The sample contains about 110,000 clones, over 85% of which appear only once. V was clipped by 0 bases and J by 5 bases, with 10 bases between them. This CDR3 spans 15 amino acids. Per germline, CDR1 LGHNA and CDR2 YSLEER. Study-level points and caveats: Baseline antibody screening turned up just six or seven seropositive AZD1222 recipients. Targeting of unmutated variant regions was reportedly seen in nearly half of spike-specific TCRs. Spike-specific TCRs gained breadth and depth after people received two AZD1222 doses.

The sequencing here drew on peripheral blood, taken on day 0 of MenACWY control vaccination. The receptor was isolated from an adult in good health. The rearrangement uses TRBV4-3 and TRBJ1-4; possibly TRBD1 for D (5 bases). The CDR3 DNA is TGCGCCAGCAGCCAAGAGGGCAGGGTAAATGAAAAACTGTTTTTT. Encoded protein: CASSQEGRVNEKLFF.